This T cell receptor (beta chain) was identified in a study of graft-versus-host responses after intestinal transplantation. At the level of the study: Every recipient underwent anti-thymocyte globulin induction, then tacrolimus and steroids for 3 to 4 years. Points from the study as a whole: Ileal or blood samples showed some GvH clones first, and such clones were also found in recipient marrow. Patients who carried graft-donor T cell macrochimerism also had high graft-versus-host to host-versus-graft clonal ratios in their allografts.

The germline V gene has CDR1 LGHNA and CDR2 YSLEER. The CDR3 runs to 16 residues. Trimming took off 0 bases at V and 1 base at J, with 7 bases between the two ends. This clone is medium-sized within its sample. As yet, its antigen is unknown. Lamina propria and intraepithelial lymphocytes were released by processing graft tissue. Method: immunoSEQ multiplex PCR; TCRdb's copy keeps in-frame clones and lacks some. Among roughly 15,000 clones listed, around three fifths were seen once. The sequencing here drew on ileum tissue, taken 524 days after transplant. The V call is TRBV4-3, the J call TRBJ2-6; possibly TRBD1 for D (5 bases). This receptor was taken from a human patient who received an intestinal transplant, so some T cells may come from the graft donor. The CDR3: CASSQDTGSGANVLTF. CDR3 sequence (DNA): TGCGCCAGCAGCCAAGATACAGGTTCTGGGGCCAACGTCCTGACTTTC.